This T cell receptor (beta chain) was sequenced in a study of response to subunit inactivated influenza vaccine. A single record per CDR3 protein comes from TCRdb applying MiXCR to the RT-PCR reads. The top ten clones hold 1.9% of a sample with about half a million distinct CDR3 sequences, over 25% of them seen once. This CDR3 is built from 15 residues. The germline CDR1 and CDR2 sequences are DFQATT and SNEGSKA (reference sequence). The V gene lost 4 bases and the J gene lost 4 bases, with 16 bases spanning the gap. This clonotype was detected a few times. The rearrangement joins TRBV20-1 to TRBJ2-2, with a possible D match to TRBD1 (5 bases). The material sequenced was CD4+ T cells sorted from PBMCs, taken around 5 days after vaccination. The clonotype originates from a man aged 50-60 years who received an inactivated influenza vaccine. This chain's CDR3 is CSANGPGKVTGELFF. For the CDR3, the DNA is TGCAGTGCTAACGGACCAGGGAAAGTCACCGGGGAGCTGTTTTTT.